Included here is one T cell receptor beta chain sequence, with context. Its antigen specificity is not known. No much larger clonotype is one base removed from it; base qualities were not supplied. V is pared back by 6 bases and J by 1 base, with 9 bases lying between the germline termini. From cysteine to phenylalanine, the CDR3 is 13 amino acids long. The only DNA kept is the CDR3, 39 bases in frame from the first base. Looking up the germline V gene (reference sequence) yields CDR1 LNHDA and CDR2 SQIVND. The data derive from a study of control samples from healthy donors and cancer patients (dated by TCRdb to 2018 to 2020). Libraries were built with the immunoSEQ multiplex PCR assay. Held by TCRdb, this immuneACCESS table contains in-frame sequences only and omits some clones. Under half of the omission traces to an unresolved V gene where checked; the cause of the rest is unknown. Present in this sample are under 450,000 clones, over 75% of which were seen just once. The ten largest make up around 6.5% of the sample.

The TCR was taken from a man in his forties with head and neck cancer. The chain is encoded by TRBV19 joined to TRBJ2-5, with no confident D gene call. The sequenced sample consisted of PBMCs. The bases are TGTGCCAGTAGAAGAACAACCCAAGAGACCCAGTACTTC. Translated, this is CASRRTTQETQYF.